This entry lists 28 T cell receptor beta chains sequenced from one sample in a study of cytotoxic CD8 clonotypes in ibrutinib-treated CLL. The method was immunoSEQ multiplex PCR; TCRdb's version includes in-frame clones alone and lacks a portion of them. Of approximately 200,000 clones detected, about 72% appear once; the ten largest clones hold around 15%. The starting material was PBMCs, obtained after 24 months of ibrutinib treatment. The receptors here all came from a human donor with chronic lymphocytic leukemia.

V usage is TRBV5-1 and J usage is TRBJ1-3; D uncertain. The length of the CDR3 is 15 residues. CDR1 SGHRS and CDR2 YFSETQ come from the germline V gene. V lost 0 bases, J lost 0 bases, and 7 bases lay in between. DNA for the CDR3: TGCGCCAGCAGCTTGGCCACGAGCTCTGGAAACACCATATATTTT. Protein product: CASSLATSSGNTIYF.

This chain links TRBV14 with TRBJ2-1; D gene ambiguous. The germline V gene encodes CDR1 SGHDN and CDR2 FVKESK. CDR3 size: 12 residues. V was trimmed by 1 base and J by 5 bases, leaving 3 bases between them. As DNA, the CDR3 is TGTGCCAGCAGCCAAGGCGACAATGAGCAGTTCTTC. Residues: CASSQGDNEQFF.

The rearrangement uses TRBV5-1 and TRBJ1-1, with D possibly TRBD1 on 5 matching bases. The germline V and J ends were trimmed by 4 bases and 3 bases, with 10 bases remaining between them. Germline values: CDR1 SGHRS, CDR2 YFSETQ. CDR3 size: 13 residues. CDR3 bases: TGCGCCAGCAGCAAAGAAGGGGACACTGAAGCTTTCTTT. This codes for CASSKEGDTEAFF.

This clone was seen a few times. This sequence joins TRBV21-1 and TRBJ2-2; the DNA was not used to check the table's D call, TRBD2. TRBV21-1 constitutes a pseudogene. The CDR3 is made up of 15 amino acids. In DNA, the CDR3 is TGTGCCACGACGCTAGCGGGAGTTTTCCCCGGGGAGCTGTTTTTT. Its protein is CATTLAGVFPGELFF.

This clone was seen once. The DNA of the CDR3 is TGTGCCAGCAGCCCGGACTACATGCAGTATTTT. It translates to CASSPDYMQYF. The chain employs TRBV7-8 and TRBJ2-3; D perhaps matches TRBD2 (6 bases). The CDR3 is 11 residues long. Between the trimmed V and J ends, which lost 5 bases and 11 bases, there was a span of 11 bases. The germline V gene encodes CDR1 SGHVS and CDR2 FQNEAQ. The full variable domain, rest sourced from reference TRBV7-8 and TRBJ2-3, is GAGVSQSPRYKVAKRGQDVALRCDPISGHVSLFWYQQALGQGPEFLTYFQNEAQLDKSGLPSDRFFAERPEGSVSTLKIQRTQQEDSAVYLCASSPDYMQYFGPGTRLTVL.

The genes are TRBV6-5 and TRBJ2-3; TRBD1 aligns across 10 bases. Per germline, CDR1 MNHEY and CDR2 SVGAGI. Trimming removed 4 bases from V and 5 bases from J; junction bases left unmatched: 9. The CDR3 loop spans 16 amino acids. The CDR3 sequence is CASSSLGTGERDTQYF. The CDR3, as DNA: TGTGCCAGCAGTTCCCTCGGGACAGGGGAACGAGATACGCAGTATTTT.

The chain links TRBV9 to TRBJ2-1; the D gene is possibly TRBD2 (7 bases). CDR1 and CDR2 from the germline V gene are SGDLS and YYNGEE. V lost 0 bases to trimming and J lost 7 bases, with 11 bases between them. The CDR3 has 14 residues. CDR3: CASSVVGGENEQFF. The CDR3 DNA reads TGTGCCAGCAGCGTAGTAGGGGGGGAAAATGAGCAGTTCTTC.

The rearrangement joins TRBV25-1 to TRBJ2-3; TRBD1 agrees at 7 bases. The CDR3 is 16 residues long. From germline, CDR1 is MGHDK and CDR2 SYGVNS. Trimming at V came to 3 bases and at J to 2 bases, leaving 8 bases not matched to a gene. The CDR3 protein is CASSDPRQGYTDTQYF. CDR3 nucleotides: TGTGCCAGCAGTGATCCGAGACAGGGCTACACAGATACGCAGTATTTT.

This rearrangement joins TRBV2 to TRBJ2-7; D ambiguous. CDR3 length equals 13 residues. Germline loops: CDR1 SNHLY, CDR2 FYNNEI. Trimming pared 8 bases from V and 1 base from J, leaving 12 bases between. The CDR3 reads CASSHAESYEQYF. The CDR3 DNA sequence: TGTGCCAGCTCCCATGCAGAGTCCTACGAGCAGTACTTC.

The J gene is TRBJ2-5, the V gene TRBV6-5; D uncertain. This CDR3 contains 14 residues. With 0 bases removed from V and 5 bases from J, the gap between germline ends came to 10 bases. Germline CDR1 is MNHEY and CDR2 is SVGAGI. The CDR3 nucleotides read TGTGCCAGCAGTTACTCCGCCCCGGGCGAGACCCAGTACTTC. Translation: CASSYSAPGETQYF.

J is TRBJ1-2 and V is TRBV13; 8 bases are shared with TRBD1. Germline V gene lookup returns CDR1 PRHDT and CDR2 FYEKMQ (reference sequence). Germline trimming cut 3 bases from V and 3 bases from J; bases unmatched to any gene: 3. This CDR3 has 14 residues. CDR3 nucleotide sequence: TGTGCCAGCAGCTTTCCGACAGGGGACTATGGCTACACCTTC. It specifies CASSFPTGDYGYTF.

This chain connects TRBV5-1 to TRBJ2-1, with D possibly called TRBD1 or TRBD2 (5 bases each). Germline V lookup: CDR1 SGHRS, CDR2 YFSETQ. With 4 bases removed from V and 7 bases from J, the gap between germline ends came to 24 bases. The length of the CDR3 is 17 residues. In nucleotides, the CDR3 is TGCGCCAGCAGCCCTTCGGGGTGGGGGAGAGGCGGAAATGAGCAGTTCTTC. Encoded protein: CASSPSGWGRGGNEQFF.

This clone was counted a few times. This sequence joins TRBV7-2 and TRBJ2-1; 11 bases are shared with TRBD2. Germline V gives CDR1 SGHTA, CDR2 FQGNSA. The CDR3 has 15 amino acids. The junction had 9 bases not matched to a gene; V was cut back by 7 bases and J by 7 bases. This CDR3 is CASNKLAGEVNEQFF. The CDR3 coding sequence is TGTGCCAGCAACAAACTAGCGGGAGAAGTAAATGAGCAGTTCTTC.

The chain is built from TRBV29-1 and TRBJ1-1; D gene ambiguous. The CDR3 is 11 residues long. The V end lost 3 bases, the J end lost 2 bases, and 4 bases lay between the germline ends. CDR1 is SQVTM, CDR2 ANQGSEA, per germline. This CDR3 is CSVDRNTEAFF. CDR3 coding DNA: TGCAGCGTTGACAGAAACACTGAAGCTTTCTTT.

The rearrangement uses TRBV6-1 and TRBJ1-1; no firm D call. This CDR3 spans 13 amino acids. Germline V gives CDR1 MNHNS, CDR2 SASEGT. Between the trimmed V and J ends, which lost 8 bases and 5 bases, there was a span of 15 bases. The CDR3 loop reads CASGYLTGTEAFF. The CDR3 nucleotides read TGTGCCAGCGGTTATCTGACGGGTACTGAAGCTTTCTTT.

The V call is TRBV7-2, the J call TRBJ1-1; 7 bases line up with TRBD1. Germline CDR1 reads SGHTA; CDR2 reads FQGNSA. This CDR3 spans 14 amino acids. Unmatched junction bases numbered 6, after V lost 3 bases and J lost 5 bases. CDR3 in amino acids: CASSFGPGQTEAFF. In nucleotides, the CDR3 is TGTGCCAGCAGCTTCGGACCGGGACAGACTGAAGCTTTCTTT. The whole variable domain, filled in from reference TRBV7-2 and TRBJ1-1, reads GAGVSQSPSNKVTEKGKDVELRCDPISGHTALYWYRQSLGQGLEFLIYFQGNSAPDKSGLPSDRFSAERTGGSVSTLTIQRTQQEDSAVYLCASSFGPGQTEAFFGQGTRLTVV.

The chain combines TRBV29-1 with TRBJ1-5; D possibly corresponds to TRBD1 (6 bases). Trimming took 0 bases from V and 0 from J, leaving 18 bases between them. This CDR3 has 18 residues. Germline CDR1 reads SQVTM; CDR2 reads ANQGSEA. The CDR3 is CSVEDGHRVLYSNQPQHF. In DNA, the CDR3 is TGCAGCGTTGAAGATGGCCACAGGGTTCTTTATAGCAATCAGCCCCAGCATTTT. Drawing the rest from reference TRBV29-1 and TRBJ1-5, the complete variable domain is SAVISQKPSRDICQRGTSLTIQCQVDSQVTMMFWYRQQPGQSLTLIATANQGSEATYESGFVIDKFPISRPNLTFSTLTVSNMSPEDSSIYLCSVEDGHRVLYSNQPQHFGDGTRLSIL.

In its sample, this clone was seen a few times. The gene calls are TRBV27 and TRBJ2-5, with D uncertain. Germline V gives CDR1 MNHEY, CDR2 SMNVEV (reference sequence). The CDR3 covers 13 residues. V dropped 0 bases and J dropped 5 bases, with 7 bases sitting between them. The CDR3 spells CASSLSLFETQYF. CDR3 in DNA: TGTGCCAGCAGTTTATCATTGTTCGAGACCCAGTACTTC.

CDR3 in amino acids: CASSQDQREAYEQYF. As DNA, the CDR3 is TGCGCCAGCAGCCAAGATCAGCGGGAGGCCTACGAGCAGTACTTC. The chain couples TRBV4-3 to TRBJ2-7, with 9 bases identical to TRBD2. Germline V gene lookup returns CDR1 LGHNA and CDR2 YSLEER. Trimming took 0 bases from V and 2 from J; bases not matched to a gene: 2. The CDR3 covers 15 residues.

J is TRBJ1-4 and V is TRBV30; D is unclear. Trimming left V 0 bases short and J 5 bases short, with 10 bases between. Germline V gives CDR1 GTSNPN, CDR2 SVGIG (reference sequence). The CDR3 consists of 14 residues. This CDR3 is CAWSVRGVNEKLFF. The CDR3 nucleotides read TGTGCCTGGAGTGTACGGGGTGTCAATGAAAAACTGTTTTTT.

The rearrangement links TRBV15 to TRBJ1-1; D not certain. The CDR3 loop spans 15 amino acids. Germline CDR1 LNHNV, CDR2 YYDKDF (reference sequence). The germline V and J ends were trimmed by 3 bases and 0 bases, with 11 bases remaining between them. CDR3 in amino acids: CATSSNPLMNTEAFF. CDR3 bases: TGTGCCACCAGCAGCAATCCCCTAATGAACACTGAAGCTTTCTTT.

CDR3 DNA: TGTGCCAGCAGCCCGGGACAGCAATCCTACGAGCAGTACTTC. It codes for CASSPGQQSYEQYF. The genes are TRBV27 and TRBJ2-7, with 7 bases matching TRBD1. The V and J ends lost 6 bases and 1 base, in that order; junction bases with no gene match: 6. CDR3 length: 14 residues. Germline-derived CDR1 and CDR2 are MNHEY and SMNVEV (reference sequence).

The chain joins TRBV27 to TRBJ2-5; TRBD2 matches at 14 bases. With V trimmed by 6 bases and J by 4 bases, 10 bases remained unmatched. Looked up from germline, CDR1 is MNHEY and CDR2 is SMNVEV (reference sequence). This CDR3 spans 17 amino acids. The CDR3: CASSPLTSGRARETQYF. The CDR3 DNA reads TGTGCCAGCAGCCCACTGACTAGCGGGAGGGCCAGAGAGACCCAGTACTTC.

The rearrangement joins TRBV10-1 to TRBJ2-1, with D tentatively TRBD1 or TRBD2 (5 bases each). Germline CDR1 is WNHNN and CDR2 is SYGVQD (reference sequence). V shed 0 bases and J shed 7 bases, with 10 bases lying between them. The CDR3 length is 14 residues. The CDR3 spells CASSESGTPNEQFF. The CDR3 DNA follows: TGCGCCAGCAGTGAGTCTGGGACCCCAAATGAGCAGTTCTTC.

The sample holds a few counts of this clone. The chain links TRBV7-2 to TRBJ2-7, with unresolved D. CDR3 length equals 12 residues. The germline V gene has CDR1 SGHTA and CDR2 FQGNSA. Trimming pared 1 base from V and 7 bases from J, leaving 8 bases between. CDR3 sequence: CASSLGRREQYF. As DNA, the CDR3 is TGTGCCAGCAGCTTAGGACGGAGAGAGCAGTACTTC.

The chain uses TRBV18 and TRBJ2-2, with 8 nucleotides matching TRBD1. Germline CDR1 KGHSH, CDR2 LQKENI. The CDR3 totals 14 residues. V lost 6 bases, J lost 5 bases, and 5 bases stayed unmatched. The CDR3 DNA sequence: TGTGCCAGCTCTCAGGACAGGGCGACCGGGGAGCTGTTTTTT. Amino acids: CASSQDRATGELFF.

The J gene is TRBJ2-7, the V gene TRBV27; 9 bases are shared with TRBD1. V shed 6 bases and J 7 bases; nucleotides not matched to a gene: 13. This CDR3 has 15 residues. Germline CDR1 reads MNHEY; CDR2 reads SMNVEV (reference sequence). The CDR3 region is CASSLVGTGYYEQYF. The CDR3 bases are TGTGCCAGCAGCCTAGTAGGGACAGGGTATTATGAGCAGTACTTC.

CDR3 loop: CASSDAGVSGELFF. CDR3 sequence (DNA): TGTGCCAGCAGTGATGCGGGGGTGAGCGGGGAGCTGTTTTTT. This sequence joins TRBV25-1 and TRBJ2-2; TRBD2 aligns across 7 bases. CDR1 MGHDK and CDR2 SYGVNS come from the germline V gene. The CDR3 is 14 residues long. Trimming removed 3 bases from V and 7 bases from J; junction bases left unmatched: 5.